This entry features one T cell receptor (beta chain) sequence. TCRdb re-called the 5' RACE reads and gives one entry per CDR3 protein, without DNA. The listing records about 440,000 distinct CDR3 sequences. Each donor had approximately 2.4 ml of blood drawn. The CDR3 spans 13 residues. The data derive from a study of monozygotic twins with inflammatory bowel disease. The sequencing input was blood. This receptor was taken from a human donor with ulcerative colitis or Crohn's disease, or a healthy co-twin of an affected twin (not recorded which). The chain employs TRBV12-3 or TRBV12-4 and TRBJ1-3. This chain's CDR3 is CASSGSGGNTIYF.